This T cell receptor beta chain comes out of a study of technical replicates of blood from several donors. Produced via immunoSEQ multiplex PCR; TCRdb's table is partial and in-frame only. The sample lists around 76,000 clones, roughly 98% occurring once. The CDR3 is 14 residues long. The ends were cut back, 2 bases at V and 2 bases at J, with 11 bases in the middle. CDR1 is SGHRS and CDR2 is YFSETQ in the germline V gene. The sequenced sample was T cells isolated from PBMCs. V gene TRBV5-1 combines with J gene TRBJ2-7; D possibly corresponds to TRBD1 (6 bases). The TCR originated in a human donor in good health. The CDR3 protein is CASSFRTETYEQYF. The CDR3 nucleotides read TGCGCCAGCAGCTTCAGGACAGAGACCTACGAGCAGTACTTC.